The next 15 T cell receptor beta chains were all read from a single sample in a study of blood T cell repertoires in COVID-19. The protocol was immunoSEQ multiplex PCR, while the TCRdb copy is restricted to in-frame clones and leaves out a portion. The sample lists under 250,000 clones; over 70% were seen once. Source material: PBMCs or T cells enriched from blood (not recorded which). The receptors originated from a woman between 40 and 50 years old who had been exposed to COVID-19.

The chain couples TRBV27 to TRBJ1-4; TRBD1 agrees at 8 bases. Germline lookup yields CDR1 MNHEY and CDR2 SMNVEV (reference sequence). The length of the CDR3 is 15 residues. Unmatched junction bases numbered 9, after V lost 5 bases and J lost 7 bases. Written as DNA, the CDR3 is TGTGCCAGCAGTCAACAGGGGGGGTTCGGTGAAAAACTGTTTTTT. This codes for CASSQQGGFGEKLFF.

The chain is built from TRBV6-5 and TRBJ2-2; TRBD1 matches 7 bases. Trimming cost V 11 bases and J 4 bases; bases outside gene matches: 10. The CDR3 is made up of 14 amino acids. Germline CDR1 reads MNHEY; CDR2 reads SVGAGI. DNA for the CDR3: TGTGCCTGCACAGGGGCCTCGGGCACCGGGGAGCTGTTTTTT. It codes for CACTGASGTGELFF.

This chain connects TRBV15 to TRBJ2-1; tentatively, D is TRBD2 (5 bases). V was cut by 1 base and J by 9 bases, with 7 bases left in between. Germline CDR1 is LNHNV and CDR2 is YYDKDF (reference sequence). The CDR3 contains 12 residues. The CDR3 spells CATSRARVEQFF. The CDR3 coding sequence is TGTGCCACCAGCAGAGCGCGGGTTGAGCAGTTCTTC.

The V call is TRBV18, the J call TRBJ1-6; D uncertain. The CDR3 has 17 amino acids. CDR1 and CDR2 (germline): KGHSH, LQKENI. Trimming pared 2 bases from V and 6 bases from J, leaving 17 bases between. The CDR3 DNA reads TGTGCCAGCTCACCAATCCCAGGTGATGTTGGTAATTCACCCCTCCACTTT. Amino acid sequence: CASSPIPGDVGNSPLHF.

CDR3 in amino acids: CASSLQNKGEEPNTEAFF. The CDR3 nucleotides read TGTGCCAGCAGCTTACAGAACAAAGGGGAGGAACCGAACACTGAAGCTTTCTTT. The V and J genes are TRBV7-9 and TRBJ1-1; D may be TRBD1 (5 bases). The CDR3 totals 18 residues. V was clipped by 2 bases and J by 1 base, with 20 bases between them. The germline V gene has CDR1 SEHNR and CDR2 FQNEAQ (reference sequence).

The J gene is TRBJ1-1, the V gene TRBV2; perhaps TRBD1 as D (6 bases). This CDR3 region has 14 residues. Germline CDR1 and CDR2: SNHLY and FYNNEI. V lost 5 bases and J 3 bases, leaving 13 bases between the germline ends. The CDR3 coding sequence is TGTGCCAGCAGTCTACAGGGAACTGACACTGAAGCTTTCTTT. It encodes CASSLQGTDTEAFF.

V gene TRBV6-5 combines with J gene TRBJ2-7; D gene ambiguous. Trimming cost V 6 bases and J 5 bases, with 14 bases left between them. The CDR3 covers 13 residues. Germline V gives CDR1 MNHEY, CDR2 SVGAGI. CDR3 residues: CASRVPGSHEQYV. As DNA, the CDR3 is TGTGCCAGCAGGGTTCCCGGGTCCCACGAGCAGTACGTC.

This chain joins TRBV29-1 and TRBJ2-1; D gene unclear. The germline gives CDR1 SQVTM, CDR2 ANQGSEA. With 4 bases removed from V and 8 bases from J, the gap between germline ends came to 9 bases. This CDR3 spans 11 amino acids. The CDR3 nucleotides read TGCAGCGTTGGGTTAGGAGATGAGCAGTTCTTC. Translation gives CSVGLGDEQFF.

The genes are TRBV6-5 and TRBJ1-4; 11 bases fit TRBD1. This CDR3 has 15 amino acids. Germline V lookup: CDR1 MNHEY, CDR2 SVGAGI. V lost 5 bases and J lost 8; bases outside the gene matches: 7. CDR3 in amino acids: CASSPRTGGKEKLFF. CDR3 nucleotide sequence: TGTGCCAGCAGTCCACGGACAGGGGGCAAAGAAAAACTGTTTTTT.

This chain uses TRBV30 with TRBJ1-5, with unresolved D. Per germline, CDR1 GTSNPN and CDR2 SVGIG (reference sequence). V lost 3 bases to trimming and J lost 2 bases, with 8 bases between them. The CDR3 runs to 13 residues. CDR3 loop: CAWSEGGNQPQHF. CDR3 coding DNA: TGTGCCTGGAGCGAGGGCGGCAATCAGCCCCAGCATTTT. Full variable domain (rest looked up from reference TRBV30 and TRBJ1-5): SQTIHQWPATLVQPVGSPLSLECTVEGTSNPNLYWYRQAAGRGLQLLFYSVGIGQISSEVPQNLSASRPQDRQFILSSKKLLLSDSGFYLCAWSEGGNQPQHFGDGTRLSIL.

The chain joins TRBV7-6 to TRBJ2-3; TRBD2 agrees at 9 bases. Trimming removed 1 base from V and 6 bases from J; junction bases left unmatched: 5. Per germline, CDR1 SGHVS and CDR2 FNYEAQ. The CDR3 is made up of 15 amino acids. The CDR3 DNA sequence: TGTGCCAGCAGCTTAGAGCTAGCGGGGCCCGATACGCAGTATTTT. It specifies CASSLELAGPDTQYF.

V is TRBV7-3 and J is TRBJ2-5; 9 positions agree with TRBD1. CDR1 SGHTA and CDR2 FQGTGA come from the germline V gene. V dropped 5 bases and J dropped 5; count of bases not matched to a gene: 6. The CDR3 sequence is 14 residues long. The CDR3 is CASSLTGGLETQYF. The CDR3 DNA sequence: TGTGCCAGCAGCCTTACAGGGGGCTTGGAGACCCAGTACTTC.

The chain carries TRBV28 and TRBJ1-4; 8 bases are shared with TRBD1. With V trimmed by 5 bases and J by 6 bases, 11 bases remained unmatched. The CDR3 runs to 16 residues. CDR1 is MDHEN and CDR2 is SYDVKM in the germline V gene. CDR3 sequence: CASSTTRTGQYEKLFF. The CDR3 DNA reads TGTGCCAGCAGTACCACTCGGACAGGGCAGTATGAAAAACTGTTTTTT.

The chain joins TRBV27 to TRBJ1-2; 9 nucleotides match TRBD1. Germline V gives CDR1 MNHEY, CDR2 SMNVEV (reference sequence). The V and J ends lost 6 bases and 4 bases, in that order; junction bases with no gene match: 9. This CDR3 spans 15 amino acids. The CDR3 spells CASRARQGVAYGYTF. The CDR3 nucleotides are TGTGCCAGCAGGGCGAGACAGGGGGTTGCCTATGGCTACACCTTC.

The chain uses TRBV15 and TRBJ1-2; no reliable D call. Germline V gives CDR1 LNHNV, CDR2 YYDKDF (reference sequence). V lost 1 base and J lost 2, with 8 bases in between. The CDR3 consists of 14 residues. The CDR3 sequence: CATSRGYTNYGYTF. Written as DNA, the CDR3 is TGTGCCACCAGCAGAGGTTACACGAACTATGGCTACACCTTC.